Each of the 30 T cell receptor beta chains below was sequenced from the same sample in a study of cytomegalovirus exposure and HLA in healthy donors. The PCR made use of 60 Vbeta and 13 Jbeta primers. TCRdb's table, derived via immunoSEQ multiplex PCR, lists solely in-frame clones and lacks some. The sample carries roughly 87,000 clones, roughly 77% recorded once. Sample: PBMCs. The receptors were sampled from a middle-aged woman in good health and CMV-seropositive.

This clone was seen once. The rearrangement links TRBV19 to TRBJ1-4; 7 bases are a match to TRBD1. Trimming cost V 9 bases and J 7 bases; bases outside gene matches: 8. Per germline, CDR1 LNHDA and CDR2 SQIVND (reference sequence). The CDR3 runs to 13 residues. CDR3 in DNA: TGTGCCAGCACCCGGGACAGAGGTGAAAAACTGTTTTTT. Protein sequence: CASTRDRGEKLFF.

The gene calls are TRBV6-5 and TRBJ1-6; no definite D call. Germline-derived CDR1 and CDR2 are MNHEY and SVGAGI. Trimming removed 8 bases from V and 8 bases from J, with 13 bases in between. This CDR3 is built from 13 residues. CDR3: CASGVNLDSPLHF. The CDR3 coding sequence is TGTGCCAGCGGTGTAAATTTAGATTCACCCCTCCACTTT.

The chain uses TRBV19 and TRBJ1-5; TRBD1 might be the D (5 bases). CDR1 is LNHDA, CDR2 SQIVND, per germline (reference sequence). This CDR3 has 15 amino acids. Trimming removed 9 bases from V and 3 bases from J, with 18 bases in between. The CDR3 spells CASLPYGGVNQPQHF. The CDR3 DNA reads TGTGCCAGCCTACCCTATGGGGGGGTCAATCAGCCCCAGCATTTT.

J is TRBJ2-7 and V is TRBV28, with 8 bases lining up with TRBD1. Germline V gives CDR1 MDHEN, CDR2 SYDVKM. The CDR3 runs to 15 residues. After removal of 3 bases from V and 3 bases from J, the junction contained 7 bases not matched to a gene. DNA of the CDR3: TGTGCCAGCAGTTTGCTGAGGGACAGGATCTACGAGCAGTACTTC. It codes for CASSLLRDRIYEQYF.

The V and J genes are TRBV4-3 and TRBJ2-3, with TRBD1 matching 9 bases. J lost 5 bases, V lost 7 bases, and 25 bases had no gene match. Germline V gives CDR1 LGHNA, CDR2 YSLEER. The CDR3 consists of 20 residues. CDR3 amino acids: CASKGTQNRDRDPLRDTQYF. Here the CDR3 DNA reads TGCGCCAGCAAAGGGACCCAAAACCGGGACAGGGATCCCCTCAGAGATACGCAGTATTTT.

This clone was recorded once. The CDR3 here is CASSQGEFSYNEQFF. The CDR3 bases are TGCGCCAGCAGCCAAGGGGAGTTCTCCTACAATGAGCAGTTCTTC. This chain uses TRBV4-1 with TRBJ2-1, with D perhaps TRBD2 (5 bases). Trimming took off 1 base at V and 0 bases at J, with 7 bases between the two ends. CDR1 MGHRA and CDR2 YSYEKL come from the germline V gene. There are 15 residues in the CDR3.

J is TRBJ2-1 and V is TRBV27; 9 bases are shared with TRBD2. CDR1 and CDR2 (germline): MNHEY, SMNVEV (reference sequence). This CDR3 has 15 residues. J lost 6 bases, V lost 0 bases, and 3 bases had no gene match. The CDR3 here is CASSLSGTSLNEQFF. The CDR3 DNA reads TGTGCCAGCAGTTTATCCGGGACTAGCCTCAATGAGCAGTTCTTC.

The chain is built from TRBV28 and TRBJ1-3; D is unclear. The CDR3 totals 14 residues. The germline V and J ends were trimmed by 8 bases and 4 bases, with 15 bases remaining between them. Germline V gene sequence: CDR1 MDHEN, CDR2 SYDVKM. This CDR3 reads CASRPRIRGNTIYF. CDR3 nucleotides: TGTGCCAGCCGACCGAGGATTCGGGGAAACACCATATATTTT.

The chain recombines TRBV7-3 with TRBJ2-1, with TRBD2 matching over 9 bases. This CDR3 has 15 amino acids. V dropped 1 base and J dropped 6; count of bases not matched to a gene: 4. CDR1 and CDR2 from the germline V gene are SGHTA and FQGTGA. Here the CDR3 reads CASSLKGGGVNEQFF. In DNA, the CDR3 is TGTGCCAGCAGCTTAAAGGGCGGGGGGGTCAATGAGCAGTTCTTC.

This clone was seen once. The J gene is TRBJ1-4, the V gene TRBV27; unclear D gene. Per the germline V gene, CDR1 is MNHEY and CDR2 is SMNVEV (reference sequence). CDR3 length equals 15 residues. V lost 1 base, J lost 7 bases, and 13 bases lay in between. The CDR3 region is CASSLYSGEAEKLFF. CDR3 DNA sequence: TGTGCCAGCAGTTTATATTCCGGGGAGGCTGAAAAACTGTTTTTT.

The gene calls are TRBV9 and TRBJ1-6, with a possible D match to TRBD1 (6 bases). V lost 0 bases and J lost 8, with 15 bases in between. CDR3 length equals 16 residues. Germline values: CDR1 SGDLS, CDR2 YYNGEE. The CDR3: CASSVGPGHEDSPLHF. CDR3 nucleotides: TGTGCCAGCAGCGTAGGGCCGGGACATGAGGATTCACCCCTCCACTTT.

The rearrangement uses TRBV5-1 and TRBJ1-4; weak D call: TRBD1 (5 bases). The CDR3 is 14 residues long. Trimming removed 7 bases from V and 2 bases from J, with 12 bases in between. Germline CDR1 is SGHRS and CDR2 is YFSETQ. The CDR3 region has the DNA TGCGCCAGCGCATGGTCAGGGACTAATGAAAAACTGTTTTTT. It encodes CASAWSGTNEKLFF.

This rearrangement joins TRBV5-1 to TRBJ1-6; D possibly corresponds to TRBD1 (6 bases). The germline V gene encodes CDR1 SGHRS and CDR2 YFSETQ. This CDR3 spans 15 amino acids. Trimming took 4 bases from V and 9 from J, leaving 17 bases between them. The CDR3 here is CASSPDSLVSSPLHF. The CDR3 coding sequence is TGCGCCAGCAGCCCGGACAGCCTCGTGAGTTCACCCCTCCACTTT.

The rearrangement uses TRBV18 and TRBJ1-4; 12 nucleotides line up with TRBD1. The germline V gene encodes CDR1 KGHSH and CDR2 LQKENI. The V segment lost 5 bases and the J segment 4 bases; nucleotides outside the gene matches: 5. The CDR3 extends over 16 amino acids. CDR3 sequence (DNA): TGTGCCAGCTCAGCGGGACAGGGGGCGCTTAATGAAAAACTGTTTTTT. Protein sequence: CASSAGQGALNEKLFF.

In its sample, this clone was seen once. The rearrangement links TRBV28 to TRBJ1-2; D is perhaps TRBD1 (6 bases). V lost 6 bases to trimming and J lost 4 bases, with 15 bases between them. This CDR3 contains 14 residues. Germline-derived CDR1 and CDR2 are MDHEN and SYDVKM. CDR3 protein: CASRPPGTSYGYTF. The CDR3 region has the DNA TGTGCCAGCAGACCACCGGGGACAAGCTATGGCTACACCTTC.

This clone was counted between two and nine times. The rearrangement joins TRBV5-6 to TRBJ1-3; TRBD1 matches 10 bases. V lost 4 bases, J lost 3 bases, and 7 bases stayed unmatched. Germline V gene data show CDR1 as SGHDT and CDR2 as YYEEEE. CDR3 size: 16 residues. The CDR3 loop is CASSPGQGEIGNTIYF. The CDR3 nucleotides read TGTGCCAGCAGCCCCGGACAGGGGGAGATTGGAAACACCATATATTTT.

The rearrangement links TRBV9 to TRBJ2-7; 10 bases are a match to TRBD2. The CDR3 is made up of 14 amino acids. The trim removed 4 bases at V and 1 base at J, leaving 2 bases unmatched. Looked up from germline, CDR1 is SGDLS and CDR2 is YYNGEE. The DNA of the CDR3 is TGTGCCAGCAGCTCACTAGCGGGATCCTACGAGCAGTACTTC. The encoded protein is CASSSLAGSYEQYF.

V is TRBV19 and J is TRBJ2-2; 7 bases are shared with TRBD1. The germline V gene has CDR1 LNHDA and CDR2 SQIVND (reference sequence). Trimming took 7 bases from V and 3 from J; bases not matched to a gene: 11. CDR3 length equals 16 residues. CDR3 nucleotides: TGTGCCAGTATTTCGATAAGGCAGGGGGACACCGGGGAGCTGTTTTTT. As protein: CASISIRQGDTGELFF.

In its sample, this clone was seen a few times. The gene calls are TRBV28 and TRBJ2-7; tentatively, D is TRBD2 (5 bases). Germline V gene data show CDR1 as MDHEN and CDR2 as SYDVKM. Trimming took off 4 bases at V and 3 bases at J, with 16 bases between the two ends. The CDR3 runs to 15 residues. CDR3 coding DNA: TGTGCCAGCAGTTGGATGGAGGACCTCGGCTACGAGCAGTACTTC. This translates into CASSWMEDLGYEQYF.

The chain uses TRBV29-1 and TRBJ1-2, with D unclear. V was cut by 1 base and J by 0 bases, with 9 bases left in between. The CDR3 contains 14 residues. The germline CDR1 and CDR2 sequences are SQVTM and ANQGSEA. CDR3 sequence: CSVEGGGTNYGYTF. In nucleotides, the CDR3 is TGCAGCGTTGAAGGCGGCGGAACTAACTATGGCTACACCTTC.

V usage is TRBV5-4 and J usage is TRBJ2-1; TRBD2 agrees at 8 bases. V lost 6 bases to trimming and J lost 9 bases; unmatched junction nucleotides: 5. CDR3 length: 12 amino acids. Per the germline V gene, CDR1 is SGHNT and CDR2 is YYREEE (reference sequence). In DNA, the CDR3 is TGTGCCAGCAACTCCGGGGGGGGTGAGCAGTTCTTC. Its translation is CASNSGGGEQFF.

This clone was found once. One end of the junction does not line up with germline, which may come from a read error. CDR3 amino acids: CASSLGPYGSGREETQYF. The CDR3 DNA is TGTGCTAGCAGCTTAGGTCCCTATGGTAGCGGGAGGGAAGAGACCCAGTACTTC. This chain links TRBV7-7 with TRBJ2-5; 11 bases agree with TRBD2. Germline assignment: CDR1 SSHAT and CDR2 FNYEAQ (reference sequence). The CDR3 has 18 residues.

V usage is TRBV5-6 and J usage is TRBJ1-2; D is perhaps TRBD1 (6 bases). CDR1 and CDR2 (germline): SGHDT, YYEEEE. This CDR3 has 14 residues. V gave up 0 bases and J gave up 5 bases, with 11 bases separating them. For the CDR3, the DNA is TGTGCCAGCAGCTTGGGGACAGTGACATATGGCTACACCTTC. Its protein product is CASSLGTVTYGYTF.

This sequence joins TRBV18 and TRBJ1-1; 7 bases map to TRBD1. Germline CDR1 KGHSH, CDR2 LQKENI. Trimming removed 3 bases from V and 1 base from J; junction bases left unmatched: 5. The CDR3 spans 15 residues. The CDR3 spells CASSPWTGKNTEAFF. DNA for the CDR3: TGTGCCAGCTCACCGTGGACAGGCAAGAACACTGAAGCTTTCTTT.

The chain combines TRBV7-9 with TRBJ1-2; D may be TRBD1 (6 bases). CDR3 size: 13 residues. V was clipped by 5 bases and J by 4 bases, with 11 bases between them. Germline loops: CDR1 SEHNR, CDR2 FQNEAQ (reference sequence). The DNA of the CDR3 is TGTGCCAGCAGCGTAATAGGGGGCTATGGCTACACCTTC. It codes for CASSVIGGYGYTF.

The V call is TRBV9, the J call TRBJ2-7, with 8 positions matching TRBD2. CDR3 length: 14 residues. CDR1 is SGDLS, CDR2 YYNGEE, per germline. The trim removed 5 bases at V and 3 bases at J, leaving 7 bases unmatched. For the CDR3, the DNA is TGTGCCAGCAGTCTCGGACTAGCCAACTACGAGCAGTACTTC. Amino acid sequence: CASSLGLANYEQYF.

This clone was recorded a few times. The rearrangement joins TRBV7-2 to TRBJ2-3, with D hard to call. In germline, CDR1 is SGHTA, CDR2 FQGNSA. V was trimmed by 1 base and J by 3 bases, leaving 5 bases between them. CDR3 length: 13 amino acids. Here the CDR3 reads CASSLGATDTQYF. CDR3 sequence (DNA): TGTGCCAGCAGCTTAGGCGCGACAGATACGCAGTATTTT.

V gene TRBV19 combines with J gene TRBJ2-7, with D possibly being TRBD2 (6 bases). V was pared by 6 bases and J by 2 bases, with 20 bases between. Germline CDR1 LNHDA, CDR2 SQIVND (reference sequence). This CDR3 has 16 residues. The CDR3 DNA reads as TGTGCCAGTAGCCCAACCGCTGGGGGAGGAACCTACGAGCAGTACTTC. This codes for CASSPTAGGGTYEQYF. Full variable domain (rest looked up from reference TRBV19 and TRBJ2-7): DGGITQSPKYLFRKEGQNVTLSCEQNLNHDAMYWYRQDPGQGLRLIYYSQIVNDFQKGDIAEGYSVSREKKESFPLTVTSAQKNPTAFYLCASSPTAGGGTYEQYFGPGTRLTVT.

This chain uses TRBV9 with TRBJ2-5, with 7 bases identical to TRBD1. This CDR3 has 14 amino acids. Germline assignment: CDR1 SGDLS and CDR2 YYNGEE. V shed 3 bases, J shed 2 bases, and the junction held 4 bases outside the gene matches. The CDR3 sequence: CASSAGTVQETQYF. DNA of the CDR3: TGTGCCAGCAGCGCCGGGACAGTACAAGAGACCCAGTACTTC.

CDR3 sequence reads: CASSLQLAGETQYF. DNA of the CDR3: TGTGCCAGCAGCTTGCAGCTAGCGGGGGAGACCCAGTACTTC. The chain employs TRBV5-5 and TRBJ2-5; TRBD2 agrees at 9 bases. The CDR3 sequence is 14 residues long. After removal of 1 base from V and 5 bases from J, the junction contained 3 bases not matched to a gene. CDR1 is SGHKS and CDR2 is YYEKEE in the germline V gene (reference sequence).